Listed below are T cell receptor beta chains from one sample, sequenced in a study of cytomegalovirus exposure and HLA in healthy donors. Profiled with immunoSEQ multiplex PCR; TCRdb holds only in-frame clones, not every one. The sample carries 150,000 to 200,000 clones, around 88% recorded once. Material: PBMCs. The receptors were sampled from a young woman in good health and CMV-seronegative. The CDR3 runs from the conserved cysteine through the conserved F or W.

V,J,CDR3
TRBV27,TRBJ2-7,CASRWKGQASYEQYF
TRBV5-1,TRBJ1-1,CASSRGQGYPEAFF
TRBV6-1,TRBJ1-2,CASRVDRGALYGYTF
TRBV29-1,TRBJ2-1,CSVRTSGRTYNEQFF
TRBV10-3,TRBJ2-1,CATQGLADPNEQFF
TRBV10-2,TRBJ2-5,CASFPGTGVSQYF
TRBV5-6,TRBJ1-1,CASSLVAVMNTEAFF
TRBV18,TRBJ2-1,CASSPERGRHNEQFF
TRBV7-6,TRBJ2-1,CASSLVGVSNEQFF
TRBV5-1,TRBJ1-2,CASSRDRGLGTF
TRBV27,TRBJ1-1,CASSIQGNTEAFF
TRBV4-1,TRBJ1-2,CASSLPTAGGNYGYTF
TRBV9,TRBJ1-1,CASSVGQGARDTEAFF
TRBV4-1,TRBJ1-2,CASSLGPGQGNYGYTF
TRBV27,TRBJ1-2,CASSSLTGANYGYTF
TRBV5-1,TRBJ1-5,CASSRTGGNQPQHF
TRBV19,TRBJ1-1,CASSFTGEENTEAFF
TRBV7-8,TRBJ2-3,CASSLIPSGVKDTQYF
TRBV4-1,TRBJ1-1,CASSQESGTVVIAFF